Shown below are 32 T cell receptor beta chains from a single sample sequenced in a study of T cells after posttransplantation cyclophosphamide. The assay was immunoSEQ multiplex PCR, and TCRdb's table has in-frame clones only and misses some. The sample contains roughly 25,000 clones, about 83% of which appear only once. Sequenced sample: PBMCs. The receptors come from a woman aged 55-69 years with a blood cancer, CMV-positive, and with a related stem cell donor.

The chain has TRBV7-6 and TRBJ2-2, with 7 bases aligning to TRBD2. Per the germline V gene, CDR1 is SGHVS and CDR2 is FNYEAQ. V dropped 5 bases and J dropped 6; count of bases not matched to a gene: 15. CDR3 length: 17 residues. The CDR3 protein is CASSPIIPAGVAGELFF. CDR3 DNA: TGTGCCAGCAGCCCCATAATTCCGGCGGGAGTAGCCGGGGAGCTGTTTTTT.

This chain joins TRBV5-1 and TRBJ2-2, with TRBD1 matching over 10 bases. The germline V gene has CDR1 SGHRS and CDR2 YFSETQ. The CDR3 length is 15 residues. The V gene end was trimmed by 2 bases and the J gene end by 6 bases; junction bases not matched to a gene: 4. CDR3 protein: CASSLGGTGAGELFF. The CDR3 region has the DNA TGCGCCAGCAGCTTAGGAGGGACAGGGGCCGGGGAGCTGTTTTTT.

The chain uses TRBV11-2 and TRBJ2-3; 11 bases fit TRBD2. The ends lost 1 base at V and 4 bases at J; junction bases unmatched: 1. This CDR3 spans 15 amino acids. Germline V CDR1 and CDR2: SGHAT, FQNNGV. The CDR3: CASSLVSGRADTQYF. CDR3 in DNA: TGTGCCAGCAGCTTAGTTAGCGGGAGGGCAGATACGCAGTATTTT.

The chain has TRBV5-1 and TRBJ2-4, with 11 nucleotides matching TRBD2. There are 17 residues in the CDR3. With 0 bases clipped from V and 5 bases from J, the junction kept 7 bases outside the gene matches. Germline V gene sequence: CDR1 SGHRS, CDR2 YFSETQ. CDR3 amino acids: CASSLANLAGGQNIQYF. The CDR3 DNA reads as TGCGCCAGCAGCTTGGCCAATCTAGCGGGAGGCCAAAACATTCAGTACTTC.

The rearrangement uses TRBV7-2 and TRBJ1-5; D is unclear. Trimming took 3 bases from V and 0 from J, leaving 6 bases between them. The germline CDR1 and CDR2 sequences are SGHTA and FQGNSA. The CDR3 runs to 14 residues. The DNA for the CDR3 is TGTGCCAGCAGCTTTTTATTTAGCAATCAGCCCCAGCATTTT. Translated, it gives CASSFLFSNQPQHF.

This clone appeared a single time. V gene TRBV11-2 combines with J gene TRBJ2-2; D unclear. CDR1 is SGHAT, CDR2 FQNNGV, per germline. The ends were cut back, 4 bases at V and 2 bases at J, with 2 bases in the middle. This CDR3 has 12 residues. The CDR3 region has the DNA TGTGCCAGCAGCTCAAACACCGGGGAGCTGTTTTTT. Residues: CASSSNTGELFF.

V and J are TRBV7-2 and TRBJ2-3, with D maybe TRBD2 (7 bases). The germline V gene has CDR1 SGHTA and CDR2 FQGNSA. The CDR3 is made up of 15 amino acids. With 5 bases removed from V and 1 base from J, the gap between germline ends came to 13 bases. The CDR3 coding sequence is TGTGCCAGCAGCCCAACGGGGGGCGGCACAGATACGCAGTATTTT. It yields the protein CASSPTGGGTDTQYF.

This chain's CDR3 is CASSARTGPYGYTF. The CDR3 nucleotides read TGTGCCAGCAGTGCCCGGACAGGGCCCTATGGCTACACCTTC. The genes are TRBV28 and TRBJ1-2; 8 bases line up with TRBD1. With 5 bases clipped from V and 4 bases from J, the junction kept 6 bases outside the gene matches. The CDR3 is 14 residues long. Germline assignment: CDR1 MDHEN and CDR2 SYDVKM.

This clone was seen a few times. The rearrangement uses TRBV7-3 and TRBJ1-2; 8 bases align to TRBD1. The ends lost 5 bases at V and 2 bases at J; junction bases unmatched: 7. There are 15 residues in the CDR3. CDR1 SGHTA and CDR2 FQGTGA come from the germline V gene. The DNA of the CDR3 is TGTGCCAGCAGCCCTTCAGGGGGCTTGAACTATGGCTACACCTTC. Residues: CASSPSGGLNYGYTF.

This clone showed up just once. The chain links TRBV5-1 to TRBJ1-6; TRBD1 matches 9 bases. CDR1 SGHRS and CDR2 YFSETQ come from the germline V gene. V gave up 2 bases and J gave up 10 bases; unmatched junction bases: 4. The CDR3 has 14 residues. The CDR3 DNA reads as TGCGCCAGCAGCTTACAGGGGGCAGGATCACCCCTCCACTTT. This sequence encodes CASSLQGAGSPLHF.

The rearrangement links TRBV11-2 to TRBJ2-4; 8 bases map to TRBD2. With V trimmed by 5 bases and J by 6 bases, 6 bases remained unmatched. Per germline, CDR1 SGHAT and CDR2 FQNNGV. The CDR3 is 14 amino acids. CDR3 protein: CASSSREGGNIQYF. CDR3 DNA sequence: TGTGCCAGCAGCAGCCGGGAGGGAGGAAACATTCAGTACTTC.

The J gene is TRBJ2-1, the V gene TRBV30, with 8 bases aligning to TRBD2. Germline V gene data show CDR1 as GTSNPN and CDR2 as SVGIG (reference sequence). CDR3 length equals 14 residues. V trimming: 5 bases; J trimming: 4 bases; junction bases outside the gene matches: 7. The CDR3 DNA follows: TGTGCCTGGGGGCGCGGGAGGAAATACAATGAGCAGTTCTTC. This gives the protein CAWGRGRKYNEQFF.

This clone is a singleton in its sample. The chain combines TRBV9 with TRBJ1-4; TRBD1 matches 9 bases. The germline V gene has CDR1 SGDLS and CDR2 YYNGEE. The CDR3 runs to 14 residues. V trimming: 3 bases; J trimming: 4 bases; junction bases outside the gene matches: 1. The CDR3 DNA follows: TGTGCCAGCAGCGCGGACAGGGGTAATGAAAAACTGTTTTTT. Translated, it gives CASSADRGNEKLFF.

The CDR3 bases are TGCAGCGTTGCAACGGCAACCCGCGGGGAGCAGTACTTC. Its translation is CSVATATRGEQYF. The chain joins TRBV29-1 to TRBJ2-7; a possible D gene is TRBD2 (5 bases). CDR1 SQVTM and CDR2 ANQGSEA come from the germline V gene. The CDR3 extends over 13 amino acids. Between the trimmed V and J ends, which lost 4 bases and 7 bases, there was a span of 17 bases.

V and J are TRBV6-5 and TRBJ2-7, with unresolved D. The CDR3 consists of 13 residues. Germline V gene sequence: CDR1 MNHEY, CDR2 SVGAGI. V shed 2 bases and J shed 4 bases, with 9 bases lying between them. In DNA, the CDR3 is TGTGCCAGCAGTTACCGACTTCATTACGAGCAGTACTTC. Its translation is CASSYRLHYEQYF.

A few counts support this clone. The chain combines TRBV4-2 with TRBJ2-3; tentatively, D is TRBD1 (6 bases). The germline CDR1 and CDR2 sequences are LGHNA and YNFKEQ. Between the trimmed V and J ends, which lost 4 bases and 1 base, there was a span of 6 bases. CDR3 length: 13 amino acids. The CDR3 nucleotides are TGTGCCAGCAGCCGACAGGGCACAGATACGCAGTATTTT. Amino acids: CASSRQGTDTQYF.

The chain uses TRBV10-3 and TRBJ2-1, with 13 bases aligning to TRBD2. CDR3 length equals 15 residues. Germline CDR1 ENHRY, CDR2 SYGVKD. V dropped 6 bases and J dropped 7; count of bases not matched to a gene: 6. The CDR3 DNA reads TGTGCCATCAGCACTTCGGGACTAGCGGGAAATGAGCAGTTCTTC. Protein: CAISTSGLAGNEQFF.

The genes are TRBV6-5 and TRBJ2-7; D remains unclear. Germline lookup yields CDR1 MNHEY and CDR2 SVGAGI. The ends were cut back, 8 bases at V and 6 bases at J, with 8 bases in the middle. This CDR3 region has 10 residues. The CDR3 protein is CASGLAEQYF. As DNA, the CDR3 is TGTGCCAGCGGATTAGCCGAGCAGTACTTC.

The genes are TRBV6-5 and TRBJ2-1; 9 nucleotides align to TRBD2. The CDR3 has 14 residues. Unmatched junction bases numbered 4, after V lost 6 bases and J lost 4 bases. CDR1 MNHEY and CDR2 SVGAGI come from the germline V gene. The CDR3 coding sequence is TGTGCCAGCAGGCTAGCGGGACCGTACAATGAGCAGTTCTTC. Translating it yields CASRLAGPYNEQFF.

As to this clone: Within the sample, other DNA sequences also encode this same CDR3. This rearrangement joins TRBV2 to TRBJ2-6, with TRBD1 identical over 7 bases. The V and J ends lost 5 bases and 2 bases, in that order; junction bases with no gene match: 3. The CDR3 is 15 residues long. Germline CDR1 is SNHLY and CDR2 is FYNNEI. For the CDR3, the DNA is TGTGCCAGCAGTTATCAGGGGGCTGGGGCCAACGTCCTGACTTTC. It codes for CASSYQGAGANVLTF.

The chain joins TRBV19 to TRBJ2-1; the match to TRBD2 covers 12 bases. The length of the CDR3 is 17 residues. Germline V lookup: CDR1 LNHDA, CDR2 SQIVND (reference sequence). The ends lost 7 bases at V and 6 bases at J; junction bases unmatched: 13. The CDR3 DNA reads TGTGCCAGTACTCTAGGACTAGCGGGAAGGACCCGCAATGAGCAGTTCTTC. The encoded protein is CASTLGLAGRTRNEQFF.

This chain links TRBV5-4 with TRBJ1-5; 8 positions agree with TRBD1. J lost 5 bases, V lost 5 bases, and 9 bases had no gene match. The CDR3 loop spans 15 amino acids. CDR1 is SGHNT, CDR2 YYREEE, per germline (reference sequence). The CDR3 DNA sequence: TGTGCCAGCAGTTTCGCAGGGGGCGGCGATCAGCCCCAGCATTTT. Translating it yields CASSFAGGGDQPQHF.

This chain joins TRBV27 and TRBJ1-2; possibly TRBD1 for D (5 bases). Germline V gene lookup returns CDR1 MNHEY and CDR2 SMNVEV (reference sequence). V was pared by 1 base and J by 3 bases, with 9 bases between. This CDR3 has 14 amino acids. The CDR3 reads CASSLWGTDYGYTF. The CDR3 nucleotides are TGTGCCAGCAGTTTATGGGGCACCGACTATGGCTACACCTTC.

Only a few counts were recorded for this clone. The gene calls are TRBV27 and TRBJ2-2; perhaps TRBD2 as D (5 bases). With 2 bases removed from V and 1 base from J, the gap between germline ends came to 8 bases. The CDR3 is 15 residues long. Looked up from germline, CDR1 is MNHEY and CDR2 is SMNVEV (reference sequence). The CDR3 DNA reads TGTGCCAGCAGTTTAGTCGGGATGAACACCGGGGAGCTGTTTTTT. Translation gives CASSLVGMNTGELFF.

CDR3 sequence (DNA): TGTGCCAGCAGCCCCCCGGGGAATAATGAAAAACTGTTTTTT. Amino acid sequence: CASSPPGNNEKLFF. The gene calls are TRBV7-9 and TRBJ1-4; D not resolved. CDR3 length: 14 amino acids. The ends were cut back, 5 bases at V and 4 bases at J, with 11 bases in the middle. CDR1 SEHNR and CDR2 FQNEAQ come from the germline V gene (reference sequence).

V is TRBV7-3 and J is TRBJ1-3, with TRBD1 matching 7 bases. Germline V gene data show CDR1 as SGHTA and CDR2 as FQGTGA. The CDR3 extends over 16 amino acids. Losses at the gene ends were 0 bases for V and 2 bases for J; bases not matched to a gene: 4. CDR3 protein: CASSLTGQSPGNTIYF. DNA for the CDR3: TGTGCCAGCAGCTTAACGGGACAGTCGCCTGGAAACACCATATATTTT.

As to this clone: At one boundary the junction diverges from the germline segment, which might be a read error. The chain is built from TRBV7-9 and TRBJ1-2; D gene ambiguous. CDR3 size: 11 residues. Germline CDR1 and CDR2: SEHNR and FQNEAQ (reference sequence). CDR3 region: CASSLATTPDF. CDR3 DNA sequence: TGTGCCAGCAGCTTAGCTACTACACCCGACTTC.

The chain joins TRBV18 to TRBJ1-1, with D possibly being TRBD1 (6 bases). This CDR3 is built from 15 residues. The germline V and J ends were trimmed by 2 bases and 3 bases, with 13 bases remaining between them. CDR1 and CDR2 (germline): KGHSH, LQKENI. CDR3: CASSPGTRYDTEAFF. CDR3 nucleotide sequence: TGTGCCAGCTCACCAGGGACAAGGTATGACACTGAAGCTTTCTTT.

This chain connects TRBV5-1 to TRBJ2-6; D might be TRBD1 (6 bases). CDR3 length equals 22 residues. Germline V lookup: CDR1 SGHRS, CDR2 YFSETQ. Trimming left V 0 bases short and J 1 base short, with 26 bases between. DNA for the CDR3: TGCGCCAGCAGCTTGGACTCGGGGCACAGGGCAGGGACCTTTTCTGGGGCCAACGTCCTGACTTTC. This translates into CASSLDSGHRAGTFSGANVLTF.

The chain recombines TRBV14 with TRBJ2-7; D gene unclear. The germline CDR1 and CDR2 sequences are SGHDN and FVKESK. This CDR3 comprises 14 residues. Between the trimmed V and J ends, which lost 0 bases and 3 bases, there was a span of 9 bases. The CDR3 nucleotides are TGTGCCAGCAGCCAAGAAAGCACGCTCTACGAGCAGTACTTC. Its protein product is CASSQESTLYEQYF. The variable domain in full, completed from reference TRBV14 and TRBJ2-7, reads EAGVTQFPSHSVIEKGQTVTLRCDPISGHDNLYWYRRVMGKEIKFLLHFVKESKQDESGMPNNRFLAERTGGTYSTLKVQPAELEDSGVYFCASSQESTLYEQYFGPGTRLTVT.

This chain uses TRBV6-6 with TRBJ1-3; D not resolved. The CDR3 loop spans 12 amino acids. The V and J ends lost 4 bases and 2 bases respectively, with 3 bases between them. The V gene's germline CDR1 is MNHNY and CDR2 SVGAGI (reference sequence). CDR3 nucleotide sequence: TGTGCCAGCAGTTTCACTGGAAACACCATATATTTT. Its protein is CASSFTGNTIYF.

The V and J genes are TRBV29-1 and TRBJ2-3; no reliable D call. Germline loops: CDR1 SQVTM, CDR2 ANQGSEA. This CDR3 region has 12 residues. V was pared by 3 bases and J by 0 bases, with 4 bases between. Written as DNA, the CDR3 is TGCAGCGTTGACGGGAGCACAGATACGCAGTATTTT. This codes for CSVDGSTDTQYF.